The 13 T cell receptor beta chains reported below all come from one sample, sequenced in a study of CD8 T cells in Susac syndrome. RNA totalling 0.5 to 1 ug underwent reverse transcription with random hexamers. Each CDR3 protein gets one entry after TCRdb re-called the immunoSEQ multiplex PCR reads with MiXCR. The profile shows about 210,000 distinct CDR3 sequences, roughly 96% of them singletons. Sequencing input: CD4+ T cells from PBMCs. These receptors came from a human donor in good health.

The chain has TRBV11-2 and TRBJ2-5, with D possibly being TRBD2 (5 bases). Trimming pared 6 bases from V and 7 bases from J, leaving 18 bases between. CDR1 is SGHAT, CDR2 FQNNGV, per germline. This CDR3 has 14 amino acids. As DNA, the CDR3 is TGTGCCAGCAGGGCACGTGGGAGCGGAGGGACCCAGTACTTC. It yields the protein CASRARGSGGTQYF.

The V and J genes are TRBV19 and TRBJ2-1; unclear D gene. CDR1 and CDR2 (germline): LNHDA, SQIVND (reference sequence). V lost 7 bases, J lost 10 bases, and 5 bases lay in between. This CDR3 has 9 residues. CDR3 DNA sequence: TGTGCCAGTACGGCAGAGCAGTTCTTC. It specifies CASTAEQFF.

The V and J genes are TRBV4-1 and TRBJ2-5; 8 bases align to TRBD2. This CDR3 contains 15 residues. The V and J ends lost 7 bases and 2 bases, in that order; junction bases with no gene match: 9. Germline assignment: CDR1 MGHRA and CDR2 YSYEKL. CDR3 sequence: CASTRQRGTQETQYF. The CDR3 region has the DNA TGCGCCAGCACCAGACAGCGGGGGACGCAAGAGACCCAGTACTTC.

On this clonotype itself: Germline and junction disagree at one end, which may indicate a read error. Here the CDR3 reads CATSGARASGNNEQFF. In DNA form, the CDR3 reads TGCGCCACCAGTGGGGCCCGGGCTAGCGGAAACAATGAGCAGTTCTTC. The J gene is TRBJ2-1, the V gene TRBV24-1, with TRBD2 matching 7 bases. The germline gives CDR1 KGHDR, CDR2 SFDVKD. This CDR3 has 16 amino acids.

The V and J genes are TRBV2 and TRBJ2-5; 7 bases are a match to TRBD1. Losses at the gene ends were 5 bases for V and 4 bases for J; bases not matched to a gene: 10. The CDR3 loop spans 15 amino acids. Germline CDR1 and CDR2: SNHLY and FYNNEI. CDR3 residues: CASSPPGTVRETQYF. The CDR3 DNA follows: TGTGCCAGCAGTCCTCCCGGGACAGTTCGAGAGACCCAGTACTTC.

The rearrangement uses TRBV5-1 and TRBJ1-2; D may be TRBD1 (5 bases). Germline values: CDR1 SGHRS, CDR2 YFSETQ. The CDR3 length is 15 residues. Trimming removed 0 bases from V and 1 base from J, with 10 bases in between. Here the CDR3 DNA reads TGCGCCAGCAGCTTGGCAGGGACCCTTAACTATGGCTACACCTTC. Its translation: CASSLAGTLNYGYTF.

The chain recombines TRBV3-1 with TRBJ1-1; D remains ambiguous. The CDR3 is 13 residues long. Germline V gene data show CDR1 as LGHDT and CDR2 as YNNKEL (reference sequence). Trimming removed 1 base from V and 1 base from J, with 4 bases in between. The CDR3 region is CASSQAANTEAFF. The CDR3 DNA sequence: TGTGCCAGCAGCCAAGCAGCGAACACTGAAGCTTTCTTT.

The chain is built from TRBV14 and TRBJ2-1, with D unclear. V dropped 3 bases and J dropped 0 bases, with 15 bases sitting between them. This CDR3 has 17 residues. Germline lookup yields CDR1 SGHDN and CDR2 FVKESK. The CDR3 here is CASSQAAPTSSYNEQFF. The CDR3 DNA reads as TGTGCCAGCAGCCAGGCCGCTCCTACGAGCTCCTACAATGAGCAGTTCTTC. Full variable domain (missing parts from reference TRBV14 and TRBJ2-1): EAGVTQFPSHSVIEKGQTVTLRCDPISGHDNLYWYRRVMGKEIKFLLHFVKESKQDESGMPNNRFLAERTGGTYSTLKVQPAELEDSGVYFCASSQAAPTSSYNEQFFGPGTRLTVL.

V gene TRBV3-1 combines with J gene TRBJ2-7, with D unclear. The V gene's germline CDR1 is LGHDT and CDR2 YNNKEL (reference sequence). V was cut by 3 bases and J by 4 bases, with 4 bases left in between. The CDR3 is made up of 11 amino acids. The CDR3 nucleotides read TGTGCCAGCAGCCAGCAATACGAGCAGTACTTC. Translating gives CASSQQYEQYF.

The V call is TRBV27, the J call TRBJ1-5, with D uncertain. Between the trimmed V and J ends, which lost 9 bases and 0 bases, there was a span of 9 bases. The V gene's germline CDR1 is MNHEY and CDR2 SMNVEV (reference sequence). The CDR3 is made up of 13 amino acids. This CDR3 is CASGRVSNQPQHF. The CDR3 DNA sequence: TGTGCCAGTGGGAGAGTTAGCAATCAGCCCCAGCATTTT.

The J gene is TRBJ1-1, the V gene TRBV7-2; maybe TRBD1 (5 bases). This CDR3 contains 15 residues. CDR1 SGHTA and CDR2 FQGNSA come from the germline V gene. Trimming took 3 bases from V and 3 from J, leaving 14 bases between them. CDR3 coding DNA: TGTGCCAGCAGCTTCTACTCCGGAGGGGACACTGAAGCTTTCTTT. This sequence encodes CASSFYSGGDTEAFF.

The chain employs TRBV2 and TRBJ1-2; no firm D call. The germline CDR1 and CDR2 sequences are SNHLY and FYNNEI. The V and J ends lost 5 bases and 8 bases respectively, with 18 bases between them. This CDR3 has 14 amino acids. For the CDR3, the DNA is TGTGCCAGCAGTCTTGCCCACGCGGCTTCGGGCTACACCTTC. This gives the protein CASSLAHAASGYTF.

V is TRBV14 and J is TRBJ2-1, with 10 positions matching TRBD2. Trimming at V came to 1 base and at J to 5 bases, leaving 5 bases not matched to a gene. The CDR3 totals 16 residues. In germline, CDR1 is SGHDN, CDR2 FVKESK. CDR3 in amino acids: CASSQGPGLANNEQFF. The CDR3 DNA sequence: TGTGCCAGCAGCCAAGGACCGGGACTAGCGAACAATGAGCAGTTCTTC.